The 31 T cell receptor beta chains presented below share a single source sample, sequenced in a study of cytomegalovirus exposure and HLA in healthy donors. 13 Jbeta primers and 60 Vbeta primers were used for the PCR. This table comes from immunoSEQ multiplex PCR, and its TCRdb copy is limited to in-frame clones, with some not included. The sample yields roughly 200,000 clones, 79% seen once. Sequencing used PBMCs. The receptors were sampled from a man aged 45 to 65 in good health and CMV-seronegative.

This chain uses TRBV7-3 with TRBJ2-3; 10 bases fit TRBD2. Germline V gene data show CDR1 as SGHTA and CDR2 as FQGTGA. The V and J ends lost 5 bases and 6 bases, in that order; junction bases with no gene match: 11. The CDR3 is 16 residues long. The CDR3 DNA sequence: TGTGCCAGCAGCCGGGCCCTAGCGGGAGTCGGGGATACGCAGTATTTT. The encoded protein is CASSRALAGVGDTQYF.

The chain couples TRBV11-3 to TRBJ2-1, with 14 bases that match TRBD2. Unmatched junction bases numbered 4, after V lost 4 bases and J lost 8 bases. This CDR3 is 15 amino acids long. Germline V gene sequence: CDR1 SGHNT, CDR2 YENEEA. The CDR3 region is CASSSGTSGSDEQFF. In DNA, the CDR3 is TGTGCCAGCAGCTCCGGGACTAGCGGGAGCGATGAGCAGTTCTTC.

The sample holds a few counts of this clone. The V and J genes are TRBV10-2 and TRBJ2-1; 10 nucleotides agree with TRBD2. The CDR3 is made up of 16 amino acids. V lost 2 bases to trimming and J lost 7 bases; unmatched junction nucleotides: 8. The germline gives CDR1 WSHSY, CDR2 SAAADI. CDR3 in DNA: TGCGCCAGCAGTGAGGGGGGACTAGCGATGGCTAATGAGCAGTTCTTC. Protein product: CASSEGGLAMANEQFF.

The chain is built from TRBV4-1 and TRBJ2-5, with a tentative D call TRBD1 (5 bases). Germline loops: CDR1 MGHRA, CDR2 YSYEKL. This CDR3 is 16 amino acids long. Trimming shortened V by 0 bases and J by 0 bases, and 11 bases separated the two germline ends. The DNA for the CDR3 is TGCGCCAGCAGCCAAGATCGACAGCAGTACCAAGAGACCCAGTACTTC. Translation: CASSQDRQQYQETQYF.

The rearrangement uses TRBV28 and TRBJ2-2, with 8 bases that match TRBD2. Per the germline V gene, CDR1 is MDHEN and CDR2 is SYDVKM. There are 15 residues in the CDR3. After removal of 5 bases from V and 5 bases from J, the junction contained 7 bases not matched to a gene. The CDR3 bases are TGTGCCAGCAGTCGGAGCGGGAGCGGAACCGGGGAGCTGTTTTTT. This encodes CASSRSGSGTGELFF.

This clone was observed once. V usage is TRBV5-6 and J usage is TRBJ2-7; 8 bases match TRBD1. Germline-derived CDR1 and CDR2 are SGHDT and YYEEEE. This CDR3 is built from 12 residues. V was pared by 0 bases and J by 9 bases, with 2 bases of the junction left unmatched. The CDR3 region is CASSLDRGVQYF. CDR3 sequence (DNA): TGTGCCAGCAGCTTGGACAGGGGGGTGCAGTACTTC.

The chain is built from TRBV7-7 and TRBJ1-1; D remains ambiguous. Trimming cost V 3 bases and J 0 bases, with 5 bases left between them. Germline V gene sequence: CDR1 SSHAT, CDR2 FNYEAQ (reference sequence). CDR3 length equals 13 residues. CDR3 amino acids: CASSFDMNTEAFF. Written as DNA, the CDR3 is TGTGCCAGCAGCTTCGACATGAACACTGAAGCTTTCTTT.

J is TRBJ1-3 and V is TRBV2; 8 bases agree with TRBD1. Germline V gene lookup returns CDR1 SNHLY and CDR2 FYNNEI. V was clipped by 3 bases and J by 0 bases; unmatched bases: 7. The CDR3 extends over 17 amino acids. CDR3 in DNA: TGTGCCAGCAGTGACTTCACAGGGGGGAACTCTGGAAACACCATATATTTT. Amino acids: CASSDFTGGNSGNTIYF.

The gene calls are TRBV27 and TRBJ1-2; a weak D match, TRBD1 (5 bases). The CDR3 spans 15 residues. CDR1 is MNHEY, CDR2 SMNVEV, per germline (reference sequence). With 4 bases removed from V and 3 bases from J, the gap between germline ends came to 15 bases. CDR3 sequence: CASSSPRGPHYGYTF. The CDR3 DNA reads TGTGCCAGCAGTTCTCCGCGGGGACCCCACTATGGCTACACCTTC.

V is TRBV14 and J is TRBJ2-1; D may be TRBD2 (6 bases). Germline V gene data show CDR1 as SGHDN and CDR2 as FVKESK. The CDR3 sequence is 16 residues long. V was trimmed by 5 bases and J by 0 bases, leaving 14 bases between them. In DNA form, the CDR3 reads TGTGCCAGCAGCAGCCTAGCGCTTAGCTCCTACAATGAGCAGTTCTTC. Its protein is CASSSLALSSYNEQFF.

J is TRBJ1-2 and V is TRBV19; 8 nucleotides line up with TRBD1. The V gene end was trimmed by 7 bases and the J gene end by 2 bases; junction bases not matched to a gene: 6. The germline CDR1 and CDR2 sequences are LNHDA and SQIVND (reference sequence). The CDR3 sequence is 14 residues long. The CDR3 here is CASIKGQGNYGYTF. Here the CDR3 DNA reads TGTGCCAGTATTAAAGGACAGGGCAACTATGGCTACACCTTC.

This chain connects TRBV15 to TRBJ1-1; D ambiguous. The germline CDR1 and CDR2 sequences are LNHNV and YYDKDF (reference sequence). V was cut by 1 base and J by 3 bases, with 18 bases left in between. This CDR3 comprises 17 residues. CDR3 amino acids: CATSRGLRRGSYTEAFF. The DNA of the CDR3 is TGTGCCACCAGCAGAGGATTGAGGCGGGGATCTTACACTGAAGCTTTCTTT.

This CDR3 is CASSQSEGVSTGELFF. The CDR3 DNA is TGCGCCAGCAGCCAATCGGAGGGAGTGAGCACCGGGGAGCTGTTTTTT. This chain uses TRBV4-1 with TRBJ2-2, with D tentatively TRBD2 (6 bases). Germline loops: CDR1 MGHRA, CDR2 YSYEKL. The CDR3 spans 16 residues. The V end was cut by 2 bases, the J end by 4 bases, with 14 bases between.

The chain joins TRBV28 to TRBJ1-2, with TRBD1 matching over 7 bases. Germline V CDR1 and CDR2: MDHEN, SYDVKM. V was clipped by 7 bases and J by 8 bases; unmatched bases: 13. The CDR3 sequence is 14 residues long. CDR3 sequence: CASTIQGTFGGYTF. CDR3 nucleotide sequence: TGTGCCAGCACTATACAGGGGACTTTCGGCGGCTACACCTTC.

The gene calls are TRBV23-1 and TRBJ2-3, with 10 positions matching TRBD1. TRBV23-1 is an ORF for which the function is uncertain. The CDR3 is 16 amino acids. V gave up 8 bases and J gave up 1 base; unmatched junction bases: 9. CDR3 nucleotides: TGCGCCAGCCCCCCCGGGGACAGGGGCCGCACAGATACGCAGTATTTT. This sequence encodes CASPPGDRGRTDTQYF.

In this sample, this clone turned up once. The chain carries TRBV29-1 and TRBJ2-1; 10 bases are a match to TRBD1. The CDR3 has 15 amino acids. Germline V lookup: CDR1 SQVTM, CDR2 ANQGSEA. With V trimmed by 7 bases and J by 3 bases, 9 bases remained unmatched. The CDR3 coding sequence is TGCAGCGGGATGGGACAGGGGATAAACTACAATGAGCAGTTCTTC. It yields the protein CSGMGQGINYNEQFF.

Only one count was recorded for this clone. The sample holds other DNA sequences that translate to the same CDR3. The chain joins TRBV14 to TRBJ1-4; the D is unclear. CDR1 and CDR2 from the germline V gene are SGHDN and FVKESK. This CDR3 has 16 amino acids. Between the trimmed V and J ends, which lost 5 bases and 7 bases, there was a span of 20 bases. The DNA of the CDR3 is TGTGCCAGCAGCGCCCGTGCGGGTTACGAGTCTGAAAAACTGTTTTTT. Its translation is CASSARAGYESEKLFF.

The gene calls are TRBV30 and TRBJ2-2; 8 bases match TRBD1. Germline CDR1 reads GTSNPN; CDR2 reads SVGIG (reference sequence). V shed 1 base and J 15 bases; nucleotides not matched to a gene: 7. CDR3 length: 12 amino acids. The CDR3 nucleotides are TGTGCCTGGAGTGCAACAGGGGGAGTGATGTTTTTT. Translation gives CAWSATGGVMFF.

V and J are TRBV7-9 and TRBJ2-5; D is ambiguous. This CDR3 region has 12 residues. Trimming pared 4 bases from V and 5 bases from J, leaving 8 bases between. The germline CDR1 and CDR2 sequences are SEHNR and FQNEAQ (reference sequence). CDR3 region: CASSSPVETQYF. The CDR3 coding sequence is TGTGCCAGCAGCTCCCCGGTGGAGACCCAGTACTTC.

This clone has only one observation. The genes are TRBV19 and TRBJ2-7, with 8 bases that match TRBD2. The CDR3 contains 14 residues. CDR1 and CDR2 (germline): LNHDA, SQIVND (reference sequence). Trimming cost V 6 bases and J 1 base; bases outside gene matches: 5. Here the CDR3 reads CASRSLAGSYEQYF. In DNA form, the CDR3 reads TGTGCCAGTAGGAGCTTAGCGGGATCCTACGAGCAGTACTTC.

The V call is TRBV6-1, the J call TRBJ2-7; TRBD1 might be the D (5 bases). The length of the CDR3 is 13 residues. CDR1 and CDR2 (germline): MNHNS, SASEGT. V lost 9 bases and J lost 0, with 12 bases in between. The CDR3 bases are TGTGCCAGTTCTAACAGGCTCTCCTACGAGCAGTACTTC. Its protein is CASSNRLSYEQYF.

The chain uses TRBV29-1 and TRBJ1-1, with 8 bases lining up with TRBD1. J was trimmed by 2 bases and V by 6 bases; bases with no gene match: 2. The V gene's germline CDR1 is SQVTM and CDR2 ANQGSEA. This CDR3 has 12 residues. This CDR3 reads CSVGTGNTEAFF. The CDR3 DNA reads as TGCAGCGTGGGGACAGGTAACACTGAAGCTTTCTTT.

This chain joins TRBV28 and TRBJ2-5, with D uncertain. The J call is uncertain, as TRBJ2-7 better fits the DNA end. CDR1 MDHEN and CDR2 SYDVKM come from the germline V gene. The CDR3 runs to 12 residues. This CDR3 reads CASSLYDYEQYF. CDR3 coding DNA: TGTGCCAGCAGTCTCTACGACTACGAGCAGTACTTC.

This chain uses TRBV9 with TRBJ1-3; D is uncertain. V lost 2 bases, J lost 4 bases, and 13 bases lay in between. The CDR3 consists of 15 residues. From germline, CDR1 is SGDLS and CDR2 YYNGEE. CDR3 sequence reads: CASSVNMDYGNTIYF. CDR3 DNA: TGTGCCAGCAGCGTCAACATGGACTACGGAAACACCATATATTTT.

The J gene is TRBJ2-5, the V gene TRBV2; 7 positions match TRBD1. Trimming cost V 7 bases and J 5 bases; bases outside gene matches: 10. Germline-derived CDR1 and CDR2 are SNHLY and FYNNEI. The CDR3 runs 14 residues. The CDR3 region has the DNA TGTGCCAGCACTCAATCAGGGGGATCGGAGACCCAGTACTTC. Translation gives CASTQSGGSETQYF.

The rearrangement uses TRBV4-2 and TRBJ2-7, with 15 bases matching TRBD2. Trimming took 2 bases from V and 7 from J; bases not matched to a gene: 6. CDR1 and CDR2 (germline): LGHNA, YNFKEQ. This CDR3 is built from 16 residues. In DNA form, the CDR3 reads TGTGCCAGCAGCCAACACCCGGGACTAGCGGGAGGAGAGCAGTACTTC. Its translation: CASSQHPGLAGGEQYF.

The chain is built from TRBV6-5 and TRBJ1-5; D gene ambiguous. From germline, CDR1 is MNHEY and CDR2 SVGAGI. The CDR3 has 15 amino acids. V lost 5 bases, J lost 5 bases, and 16 bases lay in between. The CDR3: CASSASGQKYQPQHF. Written as DNA, the CDR3 is TGTGCCAGCAGTGCATCAGGTCAGAAATATCAGCCCCAGCATTTT.

The chain carries TRBV28 and TRBJ2-5; possible D gene TRBD2, 5 bases. The CDR3 is 15 residues long. CDR1 is MDHEN and CDR2 is SYDVKM in the germline V gene. Trimming cost V 5 bases and J 1 base, with 14 bases left between them. The DNA of the CDR3 is TGTGCCAGCAGTCCCCGGGGTAGCGCCCAAGAGACCCAGTACTTC. Protein sequence: CASSPRGSAQETQYF.

This clone was seen once. CDR3 sequence reads: CASSRNSGAFGGELFF. CDR3 coding DNA: TGCGCCAGCAGCAGAAATAGCGGGGCCTTTGGCGGGGAGCTGTTTTTT. The rearrangement links TRBV5-1 to TRBJ2-2, with TRBD2 matching over 8 bases. J was trimmed by 7 bases and V by 4 bases; bases with no gene match: 12. The CDR3 runs 16 residues. Germline V gene sequence: CDR1 SGHRS, CDR2 YFSETQ.

A single count supports this clone. The V and J genes are TRBV2 and TRBJ2-1, with 7 bases that match TRBD1. The CDR3 covers 15 residues. The V segment lost 6 bases and the J segment 4 bases; nucleotides outside the gene matches: 9. Germline V gene lookup returns CDR1 SNHLY and CDR2 FYNNEI. CDR3 DNA sequence: TGTGCCAGCAGCTATGACCAGGGGGTTTACAATGAGCAGTTCTTC. It yields the protein CASSYDQGVYNEQFF.

The CDR3 sequence: CASSSPGGQGAVYYGYTF. The CDR3 DNA reads TGTGCCAGCAGCTCCCCCGGGGGACAGGGGGCCGTCTACTATGGCTACACCTTC. The chain recombines TRBV11-2 with TRBJ1-2; 12 bases line up with TRBD1. CDR3 length: 18 amino acids. Losses at the gene ends were 4 bases for V and 3 bases for J; bases not matched to a gene: 12. The germline V gene encodes CDR1 SGHAT and CDR2 FQNNGV.